This T cell receptor beta chain originates from a study of T-cell memory formation after mild COVID-19. Background on the study: TCR clusters were largely donor specific. Overall study findings and caveats: Largely, contracting CD4+ clones fell within CM and EM, and contracting CD8+ clones within EMRA. Clones contracting over day 15 to 85 were CD4/CD8 balanced, with later expanders leaning CD4+.

This clonotype came up a few times. Its antigen is undetermined. The J segment lost 3 bases and the V segment lost 5 bases, leaving 4 bases of the junction unmatched. There are 14 residues in the CDR3. Germline-derived CDR1 and CDR2 are MNHEY and SVGAGI. It was 5'RACE with constant-segment primers that produced the TCR alpha and TCR beta cDNA libraries, which carried sample barcodes and UMIs. TCRdb re-derived calls from the 5' RACE reads in MiXCR, one entry per CDR3 protein. This table has tens of thousands of distinct CDR3 sequences, about 23% appearing once. The J gene is TRBJ2-3, the V gene TRBV6-5; 8 bases line up with TRBD1. Sequencing input: PBMCs or a T cell subset sorted from them (not recorded which). The clonotype was recovered from a man between 18 and 35 years old who had mild COVID-19 (a few samples of this study predate the infection). Cell type and time point are not known. As DNA, the CDR3 is TGTGCCAGCAGTCAGGACAGGGCGACAGATACGCAGTATTTT. Translated: CASSQDRATDTQYF.